These 5 T cell receptor beta chains were sequenced from one sample in a study of beta chain features in type 1 diabetes. The authors reverse transcribed all of the isolated RNA, so sequencing captured expressed TCRB transcripts. Generated by immunoSEQ multiplex PCR, the TCRdb table keeps only in-frame clones and is missing some. The data contain about 240,000 clones, around 14% of them singletons. For these receptors, no antigen is known. Study outcomes and limitations: For Type 1 diabetes patients, all four CD4+ subsets carried TCRB CDR3s that were moderately but significantly shorter.

The sample consisted of naive CD4+ T cells from blood. The receptors derive from a man aged 25-40 years with type 1 diabetes.

In its sample, this clone was seen a few times. The chain has TRBV29-1 and TRBJ1-2; TRBD1 agrees at 7 bases. Germline V gene data show CDR1 as SQVTM and CDR2 as ANQGSEA. The CDR3 has 14 residues. Trimming at V came to 4 bases and at J to 0 bases, leaving 5 bases not matched to a gene. The CDR3 loop reads CSVAQDRSNYGYTF. The CDR3, as DNA: TGCAGCGTTGCCCAGGACAGGTCTAACTATGGCTACACCTTC.

This clone was seen only a few times. V and J are TRBV7-9 and TRBJ2-1; D might be TRBD2 (6 bases). The CDR3 length is 14 residues. V was trimmed by 1 base and J by 7 bases, leaving 11 bases between them. Germline-derived CDR1 and CDR2 are SEHNR and FQNEAQ (reference sequence). DNA of the CDR3: TGTGCCAGCAGCTTAGGGGACTTGTGGAATGAGCAGTTCTTC. Translated, it gives CASSLGDLWNEQFF.

V is TRBV5-1 and J is TRBJ2-5; 13 bases fit TRBD2. The CDR3 has 15 amino acids. Germline-derived CDR1 and CDR2 are SGHRS and YFSETQ. The junction had 5 bases not matched to a gene; V was cut back by 3 bases and J by 6 bases. In DNA form, the CDR3 reads TGCGCCAGCAGCTACCGGACTAGCGGGAGTCAGACCCAGTACTTC. Translation gives CASSYRTSGSQTQYF.

The rearrangement joins TRBV6-1 to TRBJ1-2, with D perhaps matching TRBD1 (6 bases). Trimming pared 2 bases from V and 3 bases from J, leaving 7 bases between. The CDR3 totals 13 residues. Germline CDR1 MNHNS, CDR2 SASEGT. The CDR3, as DNA: TGTGCCAGCAGTGAATCAGGGGACTATGGCTACACCTTC. It translates to CASSESGDYGYTF.

V gene TRBV5-4 combines with J gene TRBJ2-1; D call uncertain. The CDR3 has 14 residues. Germline assignment: CDR1 SGHNT and CDR2 YYREEE (reference sequence). V lost 0 bases, J lost 4 bases, and 8 bases lay in between. The CDR3 bases are TGTGCCAGCAGCTTGGGCTCACAGTACAATGAGCAGTTCTTC. This codes for CASSLGSQYNEQFF. Together with reference TRBV5-4 and TRBJ2-1, the CDR3 gives the full variable domain: ETGVTQSPTHLIKTRGQQVTLRCSSQSGHNTVSWYQQALGQGPQFIFQYYREEENGRGNFPPRFSGLQFPNYSSELNVNALELDDSALYLCASSLGSQYNEQFFGPGTRLTVL.